Given below is one T cell receptor (beta chain) in context. Its target is not known. This sample was included in a study of T cells in Graves' hyperthyroidism and ophthalmopathy. About the study: Peripheral blood specimens were obtained at initial diagnosis, prior to any treatment.

Study findings and constraints: Blood also contained most expanded thyroid clonotypes above 0.001.

The source material, RNA transcripts, was used to amplify TCR beta CDR3 regions. Primed by the HTBI set, a first-round RT-PCR was run on the TCR CDR3. TCRdb re-called the multiplex PCR reads with MiXCR, one entry per CDR3 protein. Here the sample spans 300,000 to 450,000 distinct CDR3 sequences, around a sixth being singletons. For ophthalmopathy patients, the Clinical Activity Score was at least 3 and the NOSPECS grade at least 4; duration was under 3 months. Exclusion followed for patients with uncontrolled infection, other autoimmune disease, pregnancy or lactation. V lost 0 bases and J 3 bases, leaving 12 bases between the germline ends. CDR3 size: 16 residues. Germline-derived CDR1 and CDR2 are KGHDR and SFDVKD.

The rearrangement joins TRBV24-1 to TRBJ2-3; perhaps TRBD2 as D (5 bases). The clonotype was recovered from a man younger than 35 with Graves' ophthalmopathy. The specimen sequenced was blood. The CDR3 nucleotides read TGTGCCACCAGTGATTTGGGACTTGACCATACAGATACGCAGTATTTT. Translated: CATSDLGLDHTDTQYF.